This passage covers 29 T cell receptor beta chains from one sample sequenced in a study of CD8+ T cells in alopecia areata. Isolated RNA was reverse transcribed into cDNA used as the sequencing template. Repertoires were generated with immunoSEQ multiplex PCR, while TCRdb's copy carries only in-frame clones and drops some. Here the sample spans over 85,000 clones, about 45% being singletons. Sequenced sample: CD4+ T cells sorted from blood. These receptors were obtained from a human donor with alopecia areata.

This clone has a handful of counts. The V gene is TRBV28, the J gene TRBJ1-5; D might be TRBD1 (5 bases). This CDR3 has 15 amino acids. Germline V CDR1 and CDR2: MDHEN, SYDVKM. The V end lost 6 bases, the J end lost 0 bases, and 12 bases lay between the germline ends. The CDR3 loop reads CASRRGGNSNQPQHF. CDR3 in DNA: TGTGCCAGCAGGCGGGGCGGGAATAGCAATCAGCCCCAGCATTTT.

The genes are TRBV6-5 and TRBJ2-1; D is possibly TRBD1 (5 bases). The CDR3 length is 15 residues. Per germline, CDR1 MNHEY and CDR2 SVGAGI. Deletions cut 0 bases from V and 6 bases from J, with 12 bases between. The CDR3 spells CASSYSRTPANEQFF. Here the CDR3 DNA reads TGTGCCAGCAGTTACTCCCGGACACCGGCCAATGAGCAGTTCTTC.

This clone was counted ten times or more. The gene calls are TRBV7-3 and TRBJ2-1; D might be TRBD1 (5 bases). The germline CDR1 and CDR2 sequences are SGHTA and FQGTGA. CDR3 size: 13 residues. The ends were cut back, 5 bases at V and 9 bases at J, with 14 bases in the middle. CDR3 nucleotide sequence: TGTGCCAGCAGCGTCACTTCAGGGTTTGAGCAGTTCTTC. Protein: CASSVTSGFEQFF.

This chain links TRBV30 with TRBJ1-2; D unresolved. Trimming cost V 4 bases and J 8 bases, with 8 bases left between them. The CDR3 loop spans 10 amino acids. Germline CDR1 and CDR2: GTSNPN and SVGIG (reference sequence). The CDR3 nucleotides read TGTGCCTGGAAAAGGGAGGGCTACACCTTC. Translation gives CAWKREGYTF.

The chain couples TRBV28 to TRBJ2-6; D ambiguous. Germline V lookup: CDR1 MDHEN, CDR2 SYDVKM. Deletions cut 3 bases from V and 1 base from J, with 7 bases between. The CDR3 has 15 amino acids. The CDR3 sequence is CASSLIGSGANVLTF. CDR3 in DNA: TGTGCCAGCAGTTTGATTGGGTCTGGGGCCAACGTCCTGACTTTC.

The rearrangement links TRBV11-2 to TRBJ2-1; D gene unclear. This CDR3 contains 12 residues. The germline CDR1 and CDR2 sequences are SGHAT and FQNNGV. V lost 1 base and J 8 bases, leaving 6 bases between the germline ends. The CDR3 DNA reads as TGTGCCAGCAGCTTAGGGCGTCATGAGCAGTTCTTC. This translates into CASSLGRHEQFF. Drawing the rest from reference TRBV11-2 and TRBJ2-1, the complete variable domain is EAGVAQSPRYKIIEKRQSVAFWCNPISGHATLYWYQQILGQGPKLLIQFQNNGVVDDSQLPKDRFSAERLKGVDSTLKIQPAKLEDSAVYLCASSLGRHEQFFGPGTRLTVL.

The sample holds a few counts of this clone. This rearrangement joins TRBV9 to TRBJ2-5; no reliable D call. Trimming took 0 bases from V and 3 from J, leaving 0 bases between them. Germline V gene data show CDR1 as SGDLS and CDR2 as YYNGEE. The CDR3 is 11 residues long. The CDR3 loop is CASSVEETQYF. CDR3 nucleotide sequence: TGTGCCAGCAGCGTAGAAGAGACCCAGTACTTC.

The chain employs TRBV25-1 and TRBJ1-2, with D unresolved. Trimming removed 0 bases from V and 4 bases from J, with 9 bases in between. The CDR3 loop spans 14 amino acids. Germline CDR1 is MGHDK and CDR2 is SYGVNS. The CDR3 DNA is TGTGCCAGCAGTGAATATACGGGGTTCTATGGCTACACCTTC. It yields the protein CASSEYTGFYGYTF.

The chain joins TRBV7-3 to TRBJ2-6; D is unresolved. The germline V gene has CDR1 SGHTA and CDR2 FQGTGA. V was pared by 10 bases and J by 0 bases, with 4 bases between. This CDR3 has 12 amino acids. The CDR3 protein is CATRSGANVLTF. CDR3 sequence (DNA): TGTGCCACCCGCTCTGGGGCCAACGTCCTGACTTTC. The full variable domain, rest sourced from reference TRBV7-3 and TRBJ2-6, is GAGVSQTPSNKVTEKGKYVELRCDPISGHTALYWYRQSLGQGPEFLIYFQGTGAADDSGLPNDRFFAVRPEGSVSTLKIQRTERGDSAVYLCATRSGANVLTFGAGSRLTVL.

The chain recombines TRBV2 with TRBJ1-4; D not resolved. V lost 6 bases and J 8 bases, leaving 19 bases between the germline ends. This CDR3 spans 15 amino acids. CDR1 SNHLY and CDR2 FYNNEI come from the germline V gene. Here the CDR3 reads CASSQRGQRQEKLFF. CDR3 DNA sequence: TGTGCCAGCAGCCAACGCGGGCAACGACAAGAAAAACTGTTTTTT.

This chain connects TRBV5-4 to TRBJ2-1, with 10 bases that match TRBD1. Germline V gene lookup returns CDR1 SGHNT and CDR2 YYREEE (reference sequence). V lost 2 bases, J lost 9 bases, and 8 bases stayed unmatched. This CDR3 is built from 15 residues. The CDR3 DNA follows: TGTGCCAGCAGCTTCCGGGACAGGGGTTTCCCTGAGCAGTTCTTC. Encoded protein: CASSFRDRGFPEQFF.

The J gene is TRBJ2-5, the V gene TRBV29-1; the D is unclear. Germline loops: CDR1 SQVTM, CDR2 ANQGSEA. The CDR3 consists of 11 residues. The CDR3 is CSFRPGETQYF. The CDR3 nucleotides read TGCAGTTTCCGCCCCGGGGAGACCCAGTACTTC.

This chain joins TRBV7-7 and TRBJ2-5, with D unclear. The CDR3 loop spans 13 amino acids. The germline V gene encodes CDR1 SSHAT and CDR2 FNYEAQ (reference sequence). V lost 5 bases, J lost 2 bases, and 9 bases lay in between. Here the CDR3 reads CASSRDTQETQYF. For the CDR3, the DNA is TGTGCCAGCAGCCGTGACACTCAAGAGACCCAGTACTTC.

The chain employs TRBV28 and TRBJ2-5, with 7 nucleotides matching TRBD1. The CDR3 loop spans 14 amino acids. J gave up 2 bases and V 5 bases, and 5 bases lay outside the gene matches. In germline, CDR1 is MDHEN, CDR2 SYDVKM. Written as DNA, the CDR3 is TGTGCCAGCAGTCCTCCGGGACAGCAAGAGACCCAGTACTTC. This gives the protein CASSPPGQQETQYF. The full variable domain, in which reference TRBV28 and TRBJ2-5 provide the parts outside the CDR3, is DVKVTQSSRYLVKRTGEKVFLECVQDMDHENMFWYRQDPGLGLRLIYFSYDVKMKEKGDIPEGYSVSREKKERFSLILESASTNQTSMYLCASSPPGQQETQYFGPGTRLLVL.

The chain employs TRBV29-1 and TRBJ2-7, with a weak D call TRBD2 (6 bases). The germline gives CDR1 SQVTM, CDR2 ANQGSEA. The CDR3 extends over 14 amino acids. V dropped 4 bases and J dropped 1 base, with 14 bases sitting between them. In DNA, the CDR3 is TGCAGCGTTGTTCAAGTGCGGGGATCCTACGAGCAGTACTTC. Amino acids: CSVVQVRGSYEQYF.

Regarding this clone: The identical CDR3 is also encoded by other nucleotide sequences in the sample. J is TRBJ2-5 and V is TRBV27, with D perhaps matching TRBD1 or TRBD2 (5 bases each). Per germline, CDR1 MNHEY and CDR2 SMNVEV (reference sequence). Deletions cut 3 bases from V and 2 bases from J, with 10 bases between. This CDR3 is 14 amino acids long. The CDR3 loop is CASSFLGAQETQYF. CDR3 in DNA: TGTGCCAGCAGTTTCCTCGGGGCTCAAGAGACCCAGTACTTC.

This clone was counted only a few times. V gene TRBV5-1 combines with J gene TRBJ2-1, with 9 bases matching TRBD2. Germline values: CDR1 SGHRS, CDR2 YFSETQ. V lost 0 bases, J lost 5 bases, and 3 bases stayed unmatched. This CDR3 region has 15 residues. The CDR3: CASSLGLAENNEQFF. The CDR3 DNA sequence: TGCGCCAGCAGCTTGGGACTAGCGGAGAACAATGAGCAGTTCTTC.

V and J are TRBV2 and TRBJ2-3; the match to TRBD2 covers 11 bases. The germline gives CDR1 SNHLY, CDR2 FYNNEI. The CDR3 sequence is 14 residues long. The J segment lost 3 bases and the V segment lost 7 bases, leaving 3 bases of the junction unmatched. This CDR3 is CASKTSGATDTQYF. The CDR3 DNA reads as TGTGCCAGCAAGACTAGCGGGGCGACAGATACGCAGTATTTT.

The chain has TRBV5-1 and TRBJ1-1; a possible D gene is TRBD1 (6 bases). The CDR3 length is 16 residues. Germline assignment: CDR1 SGHRS and CDR2 YFSETQ. The V gene lost 4 bases and the J gene lost 1 base, with 17 bases spanning the gap. CDR3 nucleotide sequence: TGCGCCAGCAGCCCAGTAGGCAGGGGACCGAACACTGAAGCTTTCTTT. As protein: CASSPVGRGPNTEAFF.

This clone was seen more than once but under ten times. The chain uses TRBV30 and TRBJ1-1; D is unresolved. This CDR3 contains 10 residues. Deletions cut 3 bases from V and 8 bases from J, with 7 bases between. Germline-derived CDR1 and CDR2 are GTSNPN and SVGIG (reference sequence). CDR3 sequence (DNA): TGTGCCTGGAGGTCCGTGGAAGCTTTCTTT. Its protein product is CAWRSVEAFF.

Only a few counts were recorded for this clone. The junction departs from germline at one end; a sequencing error may be responsible. This chain connects TRBV14 to TRBJ2-5; 7 positions match TRBD2. The CDR3 is 14 residues long. From germline, CDR1 is SGHDN and CDR2 FVKESK. The CDR3 loop is CASSQIEASGTTHF. The CDR3 DNA follows: TGTGCCAGCAGCCAAATCGAGGCTAGCGGCACTACGCACTTC.

This clone was picked up a small number of times. The V call is TRBV29-1, the J call TRBJ2-3; D not resolved. Looked up from germline, CDR1 is SQVTM and CDR2 is ANQGSEA. Trimming removed 6 bases from V and 0 bases from J, with 13 bases in between. The CDR3 runs to 14 residues. The CDR3 DNA is TGCAGCGTCCATGACACCGCTAGCACAGATACGCAGTATTTT. Its translation is CSVHDTASTDTQYF.

The chain links TRBV6-6 to TRBJ2-1; maybe TRBD2 (5 bases). Trimming removed 3 bases at V and 2 bases at J, with 11 bases between. This CDR3 is 15 amino acids long. Looked up from germline, CDR1 is MNHNY and CDR2 is SVGAGI (reference sequence). The CDR3 protein is CASSYDVGAYNEQFF. The CDR3 nucleotides are TGTGCCAGCAGTTATGATGTCGGGGCCTACAATGAGCAGTTCTTC.

In its sample, this clone was seen a few times. The chain links TRBV7-9 to TRBJ2-5, with D perhaps TRBD1 (5 bases). Trimming shortened V by 1 base and J by 3 bases, and 9 bases separated the two germline ends. Per the germline V gene, CDR1 is SEHNR and CDR2 is FQNEAQ (reference sequence). This CDR3 has 14 amino acids. CDR3 residues: CASSLVPGKETQYF. The CDR3 nucleotides read TGTGCCAGCAGCTTAGTCCCAGGGAAAGAGACCCAGTACTTC.

This chain links TRBV27 with TRBJ2-2; D is undetermined. Germline V gene data show CDR1 as MNHEY and CDR2 as SMNVEV (reference sequence). V dropped 5 bases and J dropped 2 bases, with 9 bases sitting between them. The CDR3 consists of 14 residues. The CDR3 loop is CASSMAHNTGELFF. CDR3 DNA: TGTGCCAGCAGTATGGCTCACAACACCGGGGAGCTGTTTTTT.

Only a few counts were recorded for this clone. This sequence joins TRBV9 and TRBJ1-2, with D uncertain. The V gene lost 9 bases and the J gene lost 6 bases, with 15 bases spanning the gap. This CDR3 has 12 amino acids. Germline V gene sequence: CDR1 SGDLS, CDR2 YYNGEE. For the CDR3, the DNA is TGTGCCATCCGCCTCGCCAGGAATGGCTACACCTTC. It codes for CAIRLARNGYTF.

On this clone itself: Given the absence of the conserved phenylalanine or tryptophan at the CDR3 end, a read error is likely. The DNA is omitted, as the CDR3 cannot be located on it reliably, and the CDR3 follows TCRdb's listing. This chain joins TRBV14 and TRBJ2-7. The length of the CDR3 is 10 amino acids, counting both ends. The V gene's germline CDR1 is SGHDN and CDR2 FVKESK. CDR3 in amino acids: CASSQGVGRL.

The V call is TRBV5-1, the J call TRBJ2-3, with D unresolved. The CDR3 spans 15 residues. CDR1 is SGHRS, CDR2 YFSETQ, per germline. The V end lost 1 base, the J end lost 2 bases, and 11 bases lay between the germline ends. CDR3: CASSLMARHTDTQYF. The CDR3 DNA reads as TGCGCCAGCAGCTTGATGGCGAGGCACACAGATACGCAGTATTTT.

V usage is TRBV28 and J usage is TRBJ2-7, with D maybe TRBD1 (5 bases). CDR3 length equals 14 residues. Germline lookup yields CDR1 MDHEN and CDR2 SYDVKM. The germline V and J ends were trimmed by 6 bases and 0 bases, with 12 bases remaining between them. The CDR3 nucleotides read TGTGCCAGCAGAGGACACACGAGCTCCTACGAGCAGTACTTC. Amino acids: CASRGHTSSYEQYF.